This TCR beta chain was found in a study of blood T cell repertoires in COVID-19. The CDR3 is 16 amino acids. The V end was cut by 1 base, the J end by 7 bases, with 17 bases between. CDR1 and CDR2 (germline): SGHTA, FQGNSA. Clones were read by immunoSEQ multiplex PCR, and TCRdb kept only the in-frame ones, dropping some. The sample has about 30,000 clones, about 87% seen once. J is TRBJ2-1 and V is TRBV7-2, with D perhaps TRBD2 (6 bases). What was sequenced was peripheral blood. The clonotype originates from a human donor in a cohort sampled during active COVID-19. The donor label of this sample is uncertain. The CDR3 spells CASSLGGVRSRNEQFF. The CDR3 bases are TGTGCCAGCAGCTTAGGGGGGGTTCGGTCCAGAAATGAGCAGTTCTTC.